The 16 T cell receptor beta chains reported below all come from one sample, sequenced in a study of CD8 T cells in Susac syndrome (dated by TCRdb to about 2019). Libraries were prepared through the immunoSEQ multiplex PCR assay. RNA was extracted using the RNeasy kit, and roughly 0.5 to 1 ug of the RNA was reverse transcribed with random hexamers. TCRdb reworked the public reads: Q25 trimming with fastp, MiXCR clone assembly, productive beta chains retained. One record per CDR3 amino acid sequence lists the most common genes and DNA. The sample profile shows under 250,000 distinct CDR3 sequences; around 95% of them were found once. About 0.07% of the sample belongs to the ten largest clones. The sample comprised CD4+ T cells from PBMCs. The receptors derive from a human donor with multiple sclerosis.

The chain joins TRBV6-5 to TRBJ1-2, with a weak D call TRBD1 (6 bases). The CDR3 has 14 residues. CDR1 and CDR2 from the germline V gene are MNHEY and SVGAGI. With 2 bases removed from V and 8 bases from J, the gap between germline ends came to 15 bases. CDR3 DNA: TGTGCCAGCAGTTACACGGGGGGCCGGGGCGGCTACACCTTC. Translating it yields CASSYTGGRGGYTF.

The genes are TRBV20-1 and TRBJ2-5; TRBD1 is a possible D gene (6 bases). The V gene's germline CDR1 is DFQATT and CDR2 SNEGSKA (reference sequence). The CDR3 has 14 amino acids. V lost 7 bases and J 2 bases, leaving 17 bases between the germline ends. This CDR3 is CSVSVRGRQETQYF. The CDR3 DNA follows: TGCAGTGTTAGCGTCAGGGGTCGACAAGAGACCCAGTACTTC.

This chain connects TRBV7-8 to TRBJ1-2; 7 positions match TRBD1. V trimming: 5 bases; J trimming: 2 bases; junction bases outside the gene matches: 8. Per the germline V gene, CDR1 is SGHVS and CDR2 is FQNEAQ. The CDR3 consists of 15 residues. The CDR3 loop is CASSPNPGQNYGYTF. CDR3 coding DNA: TGTGCCAGCAGCCCAAACCCGGGACAGAACTATGGCTACACCTTC. Together with reference TRBV7-8 and TRBJ1-2, the CDR3 gives the full variable domain: GAGVSQSPRYKVAKRGQDVALRCDPISGHVSLFWYQQALGQGPEFLTYFQNEAQLDKSGLPSDRFFAERPEGSVSTLKIQRTQQEDSAVYLCASSPNPGQNYGYTFGSGTRLTVV.

In nucleotides, the CDR3 is TGTGCCAGCAGCGAACGGGACGCGTGGGCCGAGCAGTACTTC. Protein sequence: CASSERDAWAEQYF. This chain uses TRBV7-9 with TRBJ2-7, with D perhaps being TRBD1 or TRBD2 (5 bases each). Trimming removed 5 bases from V and 6 bases from J, with 17 bases in between. The CDR3 sequence is 14 residues long. Germline V gene data show CDR1 as SEHNR and CDR2 as FQNEAQ (reference sequence).

The J gene is TRBJ2-6, the V gene TRBV6-2 or TRBV6-3; D is unresolved. Trimming cost V 7 bases and J 0 bases, with 10 bases left between them. Germline values: CDR1 MNHEY, CDR2 SVGEGT. The CDR3 covers 15 residues. Written as DNA, the CDR3 is TGTGCCAGCAACACCCTCCCCTCTGGGGCCAACGTCCTGACTTTC. Protein sequence: CASNTLPSGANVLTF.

The chain couples TRBV5-1 to TRBJ1-2; D gene uncertain. Trimming pared 4 bases from V and 6 bases from J, leaving 16 bases between. The CDR3 has 14 amino acids. The V gene's germline CDR1 is SGHRS and CDR2 YFSETQ. The DNA of the CDR3 is TGCGCCAGCAGCCCCTTGATCGCGAGCAATGGCTACACCTTC. Amino acid sequence: CASSPLIASNGYTF.

The rearrangement joins TRBV21-1 to TRBJ2-1; the tabulated D call, TRBD1, remains unverified against the DNA. TRBV21-1 is an annotated pseudogene. CDR3 size: 11 residues. The CDR3 spells CAALTRGEQFF. CDR3 bases: TGTGCCGCCCTGACCCGGGGGGAGCAGTTCTTC.

The chain uses TRBV19 and TRBJ1-1; perhaps TRBD1 as D (5 bases). Germline-derived CDR1 and CDR2 are LNHDA and SQIVND (reference sequence). Trimming took off 6 bases at V and 0 bases at J, with 11 bases between the two ends. The CDR3 runs 14 residues. The CDR3 sequence is CASRPREMNTEAFF. For the CDR3, the DNA is TGTGCCAGTAGGCCCAGGGAGATGAACACTGAAGCTTTCTTT. The full variable domain, completed using reference TRBV19 and TRBJ1-1, is DGGITQSPKYLFRKEGQNVTLSCEQNLNHDAMYWYRQDPGQGLRLIYYSQIVNDFQKGDIAEGYSVSREKKESFPLTVTSAQKNPTAFYLCASRPREMNTEAFFGQGTRLTVV.

A word on this clonotype: The junction does not match germline at one end; this may be a read error. The chain recombines TRBV20-1 with TRBJ2-7; the D gene is possibly TRBD1 (6 bases). The germline CDR1 and CDR2 sequences are DFQATT and SNEGSKA (reference sequence). The CDR3 contains 13 residues. The CDR3 spells CSVREWGRYEQYF. CDR3 nucleotide sequence: TGCAGTGTTAGAGAATGGGGGCGGTACGAGCAGTACTTC.

The CDR3 nucleotides are TGTGCCAGCAGTAAGGCCGGGACACCGGATCAGCCCCAGCATTTT. Residues: CASSKAGTPDQPQHF. V gene TRBV6-2 or TRBV6-3 combines with J gene TRBJ1-5; perhaps TRBD1 as D (6 bases). Germline V CDR1 and CDR2: MNHEY, SVGEGT. Deletions cut 5 bases from V and 5 bases from J, with 16 bases between. The CDR3 length is 15 residues.

The V gene is TRBV7-8, the J gene TRBJ1-1; D is uncertain. The length of the CDR3 is 15 residues. The germline V gene has CDR1 SGHVS and CDR2 FQNEAQ. Trimming removed 5 bases at V and 1 base at J, with 14 bases between. This chain's CDR3 is CASSPSKGKNTEAFF. CDR3 in DNA: TGTGCCAGCAGCCCCAGTAAAGGGAAGAACACTGAAGCTTTCTTT.

This sequence joins TRBV5-4 and TRBJ2-2, with 9 bases matching TRBD1. Germline trimming cut 3 bases from V and 6 bases from J; bases unmatched to any gene: 6. This CDR3 spans 15 amino acids. Germline CDR1 is SGHNT and CDR2 is YYREEE (reference sequence). In DNA form, the CDR3 reads TGTGCCAGCAGCTCACCGGGACAGGGCGCCGGGGAGCTGTTTTTT. It encodes CASSSPGQGAGELFF. Filled out from reference TRBV5-4 and TRBJ2-2, the complete variable domain reads ETGVTQSPTHLIKTRGQQVTLRCSSQSGHNTVSWYQQALGQGPQFIFQYYREEENGRGNFPPRFSGLQFPNYSSELNVNALELDDSALYLCASSSPGQGAGELFFGEGSRLTVL.

V is TRBV7-3 and J is TRBJ2-1; 11 bases match TRBD2. The CDR3 consists of 16 residues. Trimming at V came to 5 bases and at J to 7 bases, leaving 10 bases not matched to a gene. Germline V gives CDR1 SGHTA, CDR2 FQGTGA. The CDR3 nucleotides read TGTGCCAGCAGCCCCAAACTAGCGGGAGTATCGAATGAGCAGTTCTTC. It specifies CASSPKLAGVSNEQFF.

The chain links TRBV20-1 to TRBJ1-2; 7 bases line up with TRBD1. The CDR3 covers 15 residues. After removal of 6 bases from V and 8 bases from J, the junction contained 18 bases not matched to a gene. CDR1 and CDR2 (germline): DFQATT, SNEGSKA (reference sequence). The CDR3 protein is CSAQGGYGHPGGYTF. In DNA, the CDR3 is TGCAGTGCCCAAGGGGGCTACGGTCACCCTGGAGGCTACACCTTC.

This sequence joins TRBV7-9 and TRBJ1-6; D unclear. Looked up from germline, CDR1 is SEHNR and CDR2 is FQNEAQ (reference sequence). V lost 2 bases, J lost 7 bases, and 12 bases lay in between. The CDR3 runs to 15 residues. The CDR3 loop is CASSLSGSFNSPLHF. The CDR3 DNA reads as TGTGCCAGCAGCTTATCGGGCAGCTTCAATTCACCCCTCCACTTT.

The chain uses TRBV30 and TRBJ1-4; no reliable D call. The CDR3 is 15 residues long. The germline gives CDR1 GTSNPN, CDR2 SVGIG (reference sequence). Trimming took off 2 bases at V and 4 bases at J, with 14 bases between the two ends. This chain's CDR3 is CAWSPPLGNNEKLFF. The CDR3 coding sequence is TGTGCCTGGAGTCCCCCCTTAGGGAATAATGAAAAACTGTTTTTT.